Included here is one TCR beta chain sequence, with context. Antigen: not known. Trimming cost V 4 bases and J 6 bases; bases outside gene matches: 11. This CDR3 has 16 residues. Germline CDR1 LNHDA, CDR2 SQIVND (reference sequence). In nominal health when sampled, donors likely had unrecorded immune exposures nonetheless. PCR was performed using 60 Vbeta and 13 Jbeta primers. Profiling relied on immunoSEQ multiplex PCR, and the TCRdb table lists in-frame clones only, not all of them. The sample has 65,000 or so clones, approximately 80% seen once. These data come from a study of cytomegalovirus exposure and HLA in healthy donors. Study summary: The Caucasian-associated ancestry cluster held 65% to 90% of 350 to 450 genotyped donors.

Overall study findings and caveats: As a later analysis showed, a missense DCLRE1C variant was linked to trimming of TCR beta V- and J-genes. Looking again later, the authors saw that most CMV-associated TCR beta chains seemed HLA-restricted.

The sample taken for sequencing was PBMCs. This chain uses TRBV19 with TRBJ2-1, with 8 nucleotides matching TRBD2. The source of this sequence is a woman aged 40 to 50 in good health and CMV-seropositive. DNA of the CDR3: TGTGCCAGTAGTACTCAAGGGGCGGGGGGATTCAATGAGCAGTTCTTC. Protein: CASSTQGAGGFNEQFF.